This T cell receptor beta chain was retrieved from a study of untreated major depressive disorder. Study-wide results and caveats: Findings may not generalize because the study sample was small.

Participants with major medical conditions, Axis I/II comorbidities, regular medication or illicit drug use were excluded. This clone occurred once. Its antigen is currently unknown. The method was immunoSEQ multiplex PCR; TCRdb's version includes in-frame clones alone and lacks a portion of them. The table lists roughly 22,000 clones, approximately 89% of them singletons. The sequencing input was CD4+ T cells from PBMCs. This receptor was obtained from a middle-aged woman in good health.

CDR3 amino acids: CASSLVGGDQETQYF. The CDR3 coding sequence is TGCGCCAGCAGCTTGGTAGGGGGGGATCAAGAGACCCAGTACTTC. V gene TRBV5-1 combines with J gene TRBJ2-5; tentative D call: TRBD2 (7 bases). The germline V and J ends were trimmed by 0 bases and 2 bases, with 11 bases remaining between them. This CDR3 is 15 amino acids long. Germline V gene data show CDR1 as SGHRS and CDR2 as YFSETQ. Variable domain in full (rest from reference TRBV5-1 and TRBJ2-5): KAGVTQTPRYLIKTRGQQVTLSCSPISGHRSVSWYQQTPGQGLQFLFEYFSETQRNKGNFPGRFSGRQFSNSRSEMNVSTLELGDSALYLCASSLVGGDQETQYFGPGTRLLVL.